This TCR beta chain was recovered during a study of neoadjuvant nivolumab and ipilimumab in lung cancer. Germline V gives CDR1 SGHTA, CDR2 FQGNSA. Trimming left V 5 bases short and J 3 bases short, with 14 bases between. The CDR3 is made up of 14 amino acids. The table came from immunoSEQ multiplex PCR; TCRdb's copy has only in-frame clones and leaves some out. In the table there are about 20,000 clones, 87% of which are singletons. This clone was detected a few times. This receptor was obtained from an adult with non-small cell lung cancer. The sample was peripheral blood, taken before neoadjuvant nivolumab, alone or with ipilimumab. The rearrangement joins TRBV7-2 to TRBJ2-7; D perhaps matches TRBD1 (8 bases). CDR3: CASSQAGQVYEQYF. The CDR3 DNA follows: TGTGCCAGCAGCCAAGCGGGACAGGTCTACGAGCAGTACTTC.